A single sample is the source of the 24 T cell receptor beta chains below, sequenced in a study of shared clonotypes between healthy human individuals. The method was immunoSEQ multiplex PCR; TCRdb's version includes in-frame clones alone and lacks a portion of them. The sample has roughly 2.2 million clones, approximately 90% seen once. The sequencing sample was made of naive CD4+ T cells from PBMCs. Specified subset: CD45RA+ positively selected. The source is a man between 18 and 35 years old in good health. Some clones in this sample may be carry-over from other donors' samples.

The chain couples TRBV15 to TRBJ2-5; D perhaps matches TRBD1 (6 bases). Germline CDR1 is LNHNV and CDR2 is YYDKDF (reference sequence). The V end lost 1 base, the J end lost 5 bases, and 14 bases lay between the germline ends. The CDR3 extends over 15 amino acids. The CDR3: CATSRGDRDTETQYF. The CDR3 nucleotides are TGTGCCACCAGCAGAGGGGACCGGGACACGGAGACCCAGTACTTC.

In regard to this clone: This sample also contains other DNA sequences that code for the same CDR3. J is TRBJ1-1 and V is TRBV11-2; D is uncertain. This CDR3 spans 12 amino acids. The V end was cut by 5 bases, the J end by 1 base, with 5 bases between. Germline assignment: CDR1 SGHAT and CDR2 FQNNGV. The CDR3 sequence is CASSPGNTEAFF. In DNA, the CDR3 is TGTGCCAGCAGCCCTGGGAACACTGAAGCTTTCTTT.

J is TRBJ1-5 and V is TRBV7-2; D might be TRBD1 (6 bases). CDR1 and CDR2 (germline): SGHTA, FQGNSA. V lost 3 bases and J lost 4, with 16 bases in between. This CDR3 contains 16 residues. The CDR3 spells CASSFGVARGNQPQHF. CDR3 bases: TGTGCCAGCAGCTTTGGGGTCGCCAGGGGAAATCAGCCCCAGCATTTT.

J is TRBJ1-2 and V is TRBV5-4; weak D call: TRBD1 (6 bases). This CDR3 is 13 amino acids long. The V and J ends lost 9 bases and 7 bases respectively, with 19 bases between them. Germline CDR1 reads SGHNT; CDR2 reads YYREEE (reference sequence). The chain's CDR3 is CAIQNGGLFGYTF. The CDR3 DNA follows: TGTGCCATCCAAAACGGGGGCTTATTTGGCTACACCTTC. The full variable domain, completed using reference TRBV5-4 and TRBJ1-2, is ETGVTQSPTHLIKTRGQQVTLRCSSQSGHNTVSWYQQALGQGPQFIFQYYREEENGRGNFPPRFSGLQFPNYSSELNVNALELDDSALYLCAIQNGGLFGYTFGSGTRLTVV.

The rearrangement links TRBV30 to TRBJ2-7, with 10 positions matching TRBD1. V lost 7 bases to trimming and J lost 0 bases; unmatched junction nucleotides: 6. This CDR3 is built from 14 residues. Germline V gene lookup returns CDR1 GTSNPN and CDR2 SVGIG (reference sequence). The CDR3 region has the DNA TGTGCCTCGGCCCGGGACAGGGGCTCCTACGAGCAGTACTTC. Protein: CASARDRGSYEQYF.

The rearrangement links TRBV29-1 to TRBJ1-2; perhaps TRBD1 as D (5 bases). This CDR3 has 14 residues. The germline V gene has CDR1 SQVTM and CDR2 ANQGSEA. The ends were cut back, 3 bases at V and 0 bases at J, with 11 bases in the middle. CDR3 nucleotide sequence: TGCAGCGTTGATATTGCAGGGACTAACTATGGCTACACCTTC. Its translation is CSVDIAGTNYGYTF.

The V call is TRBV7-9, the J call TRBJ2-7; possible D gene TRBD1, 5 bases. Germline V gene lookup returns CDR1 SEHNR and CDR2 FQNEAQ (reference sequence). The CDR3 totals 14 residues. The V and J ends lost 1 base and 5 bases respectively, with 12 bases between them. The CDR3 sequence is CASSLVVRAHEQYF. The CDR3 DNA sequence: TGTGCCAGCAGCTTAGTGGTCAGGGCCCACGAGCAGTACTTC. Based on the CDR3 plus reference TRBV7-9 and TRBJ2-7, the full variable domain is DTGVSQNPRHKITKRGQNVTFRCDPISEHNRLYWYRQTLGQGPEFLTYFQNEAQLEKSRLLSDRFSAERPKGSFSTLEIQRTEQGDSAMYLCASSLVVRAHEQYFGPGTRLTVT.

The chain couples TRBV6-5 to TRBJ1-1; the match to TRBD1 covers 7 bases. Germline CDR1 and CDR2: MNHEY and SVGAGI. V shed 6 bases and J 6 bases; nucleotides not matched to a gene: 7. The CDR3 sequence is 13 residues long. The CDR3 DNA follows: TGTGCCAGCAGCCGGGGACAGAGCGCTGAAGCTTTCTTT. Its translation: CASSRGQSAEAFF.

This clone came up a few times. V gene TRBV4-2 combines with J gene TRBJ1-3; TRBD1 agrees at 11 bases. V shed 3 bases and J 4 bases; nucleotides not matched to a gene: 5. The CDR3 loop spans 16 amino acids. Germline V gene sequence: CDR1 LGHNA, CDR2 YNFKEQ. CDR3 coding DNA: TGTGCCAGCAGCCACCCGGGACAGGGGGACGGAAACACCATATATTTT. Protein: CASSHPGQGDGNTIYF.

The chain combines TRBV2 with TRBJ2-3; no reliable D call. The CDR3 is 11 amino acids. Germline lookup yields CDR1 SNHLY and CDR2 FYNNEI. Trimming stripped 6 bases from V and 4 bases from J, with 5 bases between. CDR3 sequence (DNA): TGTGCCAGCAGCGCCTCAGATACGCAGTATTTT. Translated, it gives CASSASDTQYF.

Turning to this clone: Additional DNA sequences in this sample encode the identical CDR3. The genes are TRBV20-1 and TRBJ1-2; D possibly corresponds to TRBD1 (5 bases). Germline assignment: CDR1 DFQATT and CDR2 SNEGSKA (reference sequence). CDR3 length equals 11 residues. V shed 6 bases and J shed 4 bases, with 9 bases lying between them. The chain's CDR3 is CSAQGAYGYTF. Written as DNA, the CDR3 is TGCAGTGCCCAGGGTGCCTATGGCTACACCTTC.

V usage is TRBV11-3 and J usage is TRBJ2-1, with 14 bases lining up with TRBD2. Germline V lookup: CDR1 SGHNT, CDR2 YENEEA. Trimming at V came to 1 base and at J to 4 bases, leaving 3 bases not matched to a gene. This CDR3 is built from 17 residues. The CDR3 DNA reads as TGTGCCAGCAGCTTAGGGCGACTAGCGGGAGGGTACAATGAGCAGTTCTTC. Protein: CASSLGRLAGGYNEQFF.

A single count supports this clone. J is TRBJ2-3 and V is TRBV6-1; TRBD1 might be the D (6 bases). V was clipped by 7 bases and J by 3 bases, with 14 bases between them. The germline CDR1 and CDR2 sequences are MNHNS and SASEGT. This CDR3 is built from 14 residues. The CDR3 coding sequence is TGTGCCAGCATCAAAAGACAGGAGACAGATACGCAGTATTTT. Its protein product is CASIKRQETDTQYF.

This rearrangement joins TRBV7-2 to TRBJ1-5; D unresolved. CDR1 is SGHTA, CDR2 FQGNSA, per germline. The CDR3 has 13 amino acids. V shed 3 bases and J shed 4 bases, with 7 bases lying between them. The CDR3, as DNA: TGTGCCAGCAGCTTTTCCTTAAATCAGCCCCAGCATTTT. Translating it yields CASSFSLNQPQHF.

This clone was seen only a few times. V and J are TRBV7-2 and TRBJ2-7; 7 positions match TRBD2. The germline V gene has CDR1 SGHTA and CDR2 FQGNSA. CDR3 size: 13 residues. The trim removed 8 bases at V and 2 bases at J, leaving 6 bases unmatched. The CDR3 nucleotides read TGTGCCAGCTGTAAGCGGGAAACCTACGAGCAGTACTTC. Translated: CASCKRETYEQYF.

The chain links TRBV30 to TRBJ2-2; tentative D call: TRBD1 (6 bases). Trimming cost V 4 bases and J 5 bases, with 20 bases left between them. Germline V gene data show CDR1 as GTSNPN and CDR2 as SVGIG (reference sequence). CDR3 length equals 16 residues. The CDR3 loop reads CAWIGTPGQETGELFF. The CDR3 bases are TGTGCCTGGATTGGTACCCCGGGACAAGAGACCGGGGAGCTGTTTTTT.

A single count supports this clone. The chain has TRBV28 and TRBJ2-2, with 8 positions matching TRBD1. CDR3 size: 15 residues. Germline CDR1 MDHEN, CDR2 SYDVKM. V dropped 3 bases and J dropped 3; count of bases not matched to a gene: 3. CDR3 residues: CASSFTGGYTGELFF. For the CDR3, the DNA is TGTGCCAGCAGTTTCACAGGGGGGTACACCGGGGAGCTGTTTTTT.

V and J are TRBV7-9 and TRBJ1-6; no clear D gene. Germline values: CDR1 SEHNR, CDR2 FQNEAQ (reference sequence). This CDR3 has 15 amino acids. The ends were cut back, 3 bases at V and 4 bases at J, with 10 bases in the middle. The CDR3 here is CASSFPPYYNSPLHF. The CDR3 bases are TGTGCCAGCAGCTTTCCTCCCTATTATAATTCACCCCTCCACTTT.

The V gene is TRBV6-6, the J gene TRBJ1-5, with unresolved D. The CDR3 spans 14 residues. With 7 bases removed from V and 5 bases from J, the gap between germline ends came to 15 bases. Germline V CDR1 and CDR2: MNHNY, SVGAGI (reference sequence). The CDR3 bases are TGTGCCAGCATCAAAGGATGGGGAGATCAGCCCCAGCATTTT. This translates into CASIKGWGDQPQHF.

This rearrangement joins TRBV28 to TRBJ1-5, with TRBD1 identical over 8 bases. This CDR3 is 17 amino acids long. The trim removed 2 bases at V and 4 bases at J, leaving 10 bases unmatched. Germline-derived CDR1 and CDR2 are MDHEN and SYDVKM. The CDR3 DNA is TGTGCCAGCAGTTTACTCCCCGGACAGGGCGCTAATCAGCCCCAGCATTTT. This encodes CASSLLPGQGANQPQHF.

The gene calls are TRBV5-4 and TRBJ2-1; the D call may be TRBD1 or TRBD2 (5 bases each). V lost 3 bases and J lost 7, with 20 bases in between. The CDR3 extends over 16 amino acids. Germline V gene sequence: CDR1 SGHNT, CDR2 YYREEE (reference sequence). Here the CDR3 reads CASSSQPRGLGNEQFF. The CDR3, as DNA: TGTGCCAGCAGCTCGCAGCCGAGGGGTCTGGGTAATGAGCAGTTCTTC.

The count of this clone is one. V and J are TRBV5-6 and TRBJ2-2, with TRBD2 matching 12 bases. The germline CDR1 and CDR2 sequences are SGHDT and YYEEEE. The V gene end was trimmed by 1 base and the J gene end by 1 base; junction bases not matched to a gene: 5. This CDR3 is 18 amino acids long. The CDR3: CASSLTSGRTLNTGELFF. The CDR3 DNA reads as TGTGCCAGCAGCTTGACTAGCGGGAGGACGTTGAACACCGGGGAGCTGTTTTTT. The variable domain in full, with the rest retrieved from reference TRBV5-6 and TRBJ2-2, is DAGVTQSPTHLIKTRGQQVTLRCSPKSGHDTVSWYQQALGQGPQFIFQYYEEEERQRGNFPDRFSGHQFPNYSSELNVNALLLGDSALYLCASSLTSGRTLNTGELFFGEGSRLTVL.

For this clone: At one boundary the junction diverges from the germline segment, which might be a read error. The chain joins TRBV6-5 to TRBJ1-3, with unresolved D. Germline V lookup: CDR1 MNHEY, CDR2 SVGAGI. The CDR3 is made up of 11 amino acids. The CDR3 sequence: CLTSSGNTIYF. CDR3 coding DNA: TGCCTAACCAGCTCTGGAAACACCATATATTTT.

CDR3 sequence (DNA): TGTGCCAGCAGTTTAAGCGGGCCCCGAGAGACCCAGTACTTC. It specifies CASSLSGPRETQYF. The chain joins TRBV27 to TRBJ2-5, with a weak D call TRBD2 (6 bases). The germline V and J ends were trimmed by 2 bases and 4 bases, with 11 bases remaining between them. Germline V lookup: CDR1 MNHEY, CDR2 SMNVEV (reference sequence). This CDR3 has 14 residues.